This TCR beta chain was identified in a study of human T cells and chemical hapten exposure. Across the whole study: For sensitization, 2% DPC was applied to an approximately 2 cm by approximately 2 cm patch of upper inner arm skin. Throughout a study of 20 to 25 weeks, patients underwent weekly scalp administration of diphenylcyclopropenone doses. General study findings and limits: Compared with pre-sensitization or healthy control sets, expanded TCRs clustered more. Donors in the study had alopecia, meaning their immune response may differ from healthy people's.

Sample time point: pre-sensitization, week 0. Noted treatment: therapeutic diphenylcyclopropenone sensitization with weekly scalp DPC. Total RNA was isolated from whole blood that had not been fractionated. The sample holds many counts of this clonotype. Its antigen is still unknown. TCRdb analysed the RACE reads with MiXCR anew, one entry per CDR3 protein. The data show approximately 32,000 distinct CDR3 sequences, roughly 12% seen once. Sequences were derived from whole blood, sampled in connection with sensitization to the hapten diphenylcyclopropenone (DPC). This receptor was identified in a middle-aged woman with alopecia areata. Some clones in this sample may be carry-over from other donors' samples.

The DNA for the CDR3 is TGTGCCAGCAGTCCTGGACTAGCGGGGGGATTCGATACGCAGTATTTT. It codes for CASSPGLAGGFDTQYF. The chain joins TRBV6-5 to TRBJ2-3; 14 bases are shared with TRBD2. Germline trimming cut 5 bases from V and 6 bases from J; bases unmatched to any gene: 7. CDR3 length: 16 residues. The V gene's germline CDR1 is MNHEY and CDR2 SVGAGI.